This T cell receptor beta chain was captured in a study of shared clonotypes between healthy human individuals. Findings and caveats of the study: Clonotype sharing among donors was thought likely to change with sequencing depth.

Splitting of each subset's genomic DNA was done evenly across several immunoSEQ plates. Using ten immunoSEQ deep assay plates, investigators sequenced unsorted PBMC DNA. Original data processing: Sequence data from immunoSEQ were junction-only and lacked quality scores; consequently, filtering differed. TCRdb's table, derived via immunoSEQ multiplex PCR, lists solely in-frame clones and lacks some. V, J and clone size were drawn from that table, and D and trimming were deduced from the DNA. Among roughly 500,000 clones, over 70% were seen once, and the ten largest hold roughly 13%. The CDR3 covers 15 residues. Losses at the gene ends were 0 bases for V and 6 bases for J; bases not matched to a gene: 3. Germline CDR1 and CDR2: ENHRY and SYGVKD. A few counts support this clone. The antigen remains undetermined.

This chain links TRBV10-3 with TRBJ2-2; 8 bases fit TRBD1. Material: PBMCs. The sequence came from a woman aged 35 to 49 in good health. Some clones in this sample may be carry-over from other donors' samples. The CDR3 coding sequence is TGTGCCATCAGTGAGTCTTCAGGGGGCTCCGGGGAGCTGTTTTTT. This gives the protein CAISESSGGSGELFF.